This TCR beta chain appears in the sequencing data of a study of shared clonotypes between healthy human individuals (dated by TCRdb to about 2020). In terms of the full investigation: Three men and a couple of women, aged 18 to 49 years, made up the cohort. To increase sequencing depth and limit assay-specific biases, different laboratories used diverse techniques to prepare libraries and sequence TCR repertoires. Each donor's leukapheresis produced roughly between about 0.8 and 10 billion PBMCs. For each donor, CD4 naive and CD4 memory were each given three plates, CD8 naive was given two plates, and CD8 memory was given one plate. Blood TCR repertoires of five healthy adults were deeply sequenced to estimate repertoire size and the extent of clonotype sharing between individuals.

The donors were healthy, HIV-negative adults who had no recently reported acute infections or vaccinations. All donors were Caucasian adults living in Nashville, Tennessee, USA. CD4+ T cells were enriched by magnetic negative selection; naive cells were then positively selected on CD45RA, and the negative fraction formed the memory subset. After blood collection by leukapheresis, PBMCs were isolated using Ficoll-Histopaque density gradient centrifugation and then cryopreserved in the vapor phase of liquid nitrogen. Purity and quantity of every magnetically sorted T cell population were checked by analytical flow cytometry. Genomic DNA was isolated from each sorted fraction and quantified by UV absorbance on a Nanodrop 2000c. Using the deep immunoSEQ assay, multiplex PCR amplified TCR CDR3 regions from genomic DNA. Genomic DNA extracted from each cell subset was distributed evenly over all wells of several immunoSEQ 96-well plates, and each plate served as one replicate. Each replicate PCR for sorted subsets received about 180 ng genomic DNA, equal to tens of thousands of T cell genomes. Purified libraries were measured with a Qubit 3.0 fluorometer, size-checked on a Bioanalyzer 2100, and measured again with the KAPA Library Quantification kit. Each immunoSEQ 96-well plate was sequenced on its own single-read 150-cycle Illumina NextSeq 550 flow cell. Concerning the study's data processing: Because the immunoSEQ output held only junctional sequences and lacked quality scores, the filtering could not match the filtering applied to full-length reads. Sequences were annotated with PyIR, a Python wrapper for IgBLAST v1.9, using IMGT germline references to assign V/J genes and CDR3. Reads with weak V/J assignments (E-value above 1e-6), missing CDR3, stop codons, out-of-frame junctions, or ambiguous translated residues were removed. V3J clonotypes were defined by identical inferred V gene, J gene, and CDR3 amino acid sequence. Percentage overlap between repertoires was computed as shared unique clonotypes divided by the size of the smaller repertoire. Three approaches were used to assess repertoire richness: RTK rarefaction, the Chao1 estimator, and Recon v2.1 estimates of unobserved clonotypes. OLGA was used to compute generation probabilities for all TCRbeta clonotypes that the gDNA method yielded from a handful of donors. TCRdb took this table from immuneACCESS and kept in-frame rearrangements with V and J called. Such tables lack part of the clones; where checked against another copy, unresolved V genes explain under half of the gap, and the rest is unexplained. V and J calls and clone size come straight from that table; D and trimming were deduced from the DNA. For this sample the table gives over a million clones, of which about 84% were detected only once. The ten top clones hold around 0.6% of the sample.

The V and J ends are trimmed by 6 bases and 0 bases, leaving 19 bases between them. CDR1 and CDR2 are read off the germline V gene as LGHNA and YNFKEQ. Its CDR3 holds 17 amino acids, cysteine through phenylalanine. Just the 51-base CDR3 DNA is kept, in frame starting at base 1. General conclusions and limits of the study: Estimated clonotype richness was generally larger for naive than for memory subsets. Rarefaction of sorted-subset datasets indicated incomplete sequencing despite the large sequencing depth. About 5% of naive CD4, roughly 3.6% of naive CD8, 2.3% of memory CD4, and 0.4% of memory CD8 clonotypes were shared across several donors. Because the study included a small number of donors, the genetic and exposure-history diversity represented was limited. Sampling was limited to blood, and TCR repertoires in tissue likely differ from TCR repertoires in blood. Compared with non-shared clonotypes, clonotypes shared by all four sorted-subset donors had higher generation probabilities. Pairwise subsampling indicated that sequencing depth was expected to affect the degree of clonotype sharing among donors.

This clone was detected only a few times. Its antigen is currently not known. The input lacks base qualities; no much larger clone sits a single base away. The sequencing sample was made of memory CD4+ T cells from PBMCs. What this sample's cell subset or site label stands for: CD45RA-negative fraction. The clonotype was recovered from a man between 18 and 29 years old in good health. Some clones in this sample may be carry-over from other donors' samples. The rearranged segments are TRBV4-2 and TRBJ2-3, with the D segment possibly TRBD1 or TRBD2, each aligning over 5 bases. For the CDR3, the sequence is CASSRNLGEMSTDTQYF. The DNA sequence reads TGTGCCAGCAGTCGGAACTTAGGGGAGATGAGCACAGATACGCAGTATTTT.